Presented here are 15 T cell receptor beta chains from one specimen sequenced in a study of blood T cell repertoires in COVID-19 (dated by TCRdb to the early 2020s). Libraries came from the immunoSEQ multiplex PCR assay. Sourced from immuneACCESS, this table was stored by TCRdb with only in-frame sequences that have V and J called. A share of the clones is absent; for the studies checked, an unresolved V gene accounts for under half, and the remainder has no known explanation. Here the sample has a few hundred thousand clones; 75% to 90% occur a single time. The ten largest clones add up to roughly 3.6% of the sample. Sequencing used peripheral blood. These receptors originate from a woman aged 18-30 years with acute or convalescent COVID-19.

For this clone: Other DNA sequences in the sample encode the same CDR3. This chain links TRBV5-6 with TRBJ1-6; the match to TRBD1 covers 7 bases. V lost 0 bases to trimming and J lost 7 bases; unmatched junction nucleotides: 1. Per germline, CDR1 SGHDT and CDR2 YYEEEE. This CDR3 is built from 14 residues. CDR3 DNA sequence: TGTGCCAGCAGCTTGGGACAGGGAAATTCACCCCTCCACTTT. Amino acids: CASSLGQGNSPLHF.

This chain connects TRBV6-6 to TRBJ2-5; D not certain. V was pared by 4 bases and J by 0 bases, with 3 bases between. In germline, CDR1 is MNHNY, CDR2 SVGAGI (reference sequence). CDR3 size: 12 residues. The CDR3 loop is CASSSYQETQYF. The CDR3 DNA follows: TGTGCCAGCAGTTCGTACCAAGAGACCCAGTACTTC.

J is TRBJ1-5 and V is TRBV30, with D tentatively TRBD1 (6 bases). This CDR3 region has 14 residues. Germline loops: CDR1 GTSNPN, CDR2 SVGIG (reference sequence). V dropped 4 bases and J dropped 6 bases, with 16 bases sitting between them. The CDR3 sequence is CAWNTGPSGQPQHF. The DNA of the CDR3 is TGTGCCTGGAACACAGGGCCGTCGGGTCAGCCCCAGCATTTT.

The gene calls are TRBV7-9 and TRBJ1-1, with 8 nucleotides matching TRBD1. The trim removed 4 bases at V and 8 bases at J, leaving 9 bases unmatched. Germline values: CDR1 SEHNR, CDR2 FQNEAQ (reference sequence). This CDR3 is built from 14 residues. This CDR3 reads CASSSRVRGLEAFF. DNA of the CDR3: TGTGCCAGCAGCTCCCGAGTCAGGGGGCTAGAAGCTTTCTTT.

The rearrangement links TRBV3-1 (or the pseudogene TRBV3-2) to TRBJ2-1; TRBD2 matches at 8 bases. Unmatched junction bases numbered 13, after V lost 6 bases and J lost 9 bases. Germline lookup yields CDR1 LGHDT and CDR2 YNNKEL (reference sequence). There are 15 residues in the CDR3. CDR3 sequence: CASRLLGRANGEQFF. The CDR3 DNA follows: TGTGCCAGCAGGCTACTCGGGAGGGCCAACGGTGAGCAGTTCTTC.

This clone has a single count. This rearrangement joins TRBV19 to TRBJ1-1; D gene unclear. V gave up 5 bases and J gave up 0 bases, with 16 bases separating them. The germline gives CDR1 LNHDA, CDR2 SQIVND (reference sequence). The CDR3 loop spans 16 amino acids. The CDR3 DNA reads TGTGCCAGTAGTCTTACTGACATCCGATTGAACACTGAAGCTTTCTTT. It specifies CASSLTDIRLNTEAFF.

The chain carries TRBV1 and TRBJ1-1; the table's TRBD1 call for D was not verified on the DNA. TRBV1 corresponds to a pseudogene. The length of the CDR3 is 16 residues. CDR3 in amino acids: CTSSQSSHRVGTEAFF. Here the CDR3 DNA reads TGCACCAGCAGCCAATCCTCCCACAGGGTGGGCACTGAAGCTTTCTTT.

This clone showed up just a few times. CDR3 residues: CAWEKTGVNTEAFF. CDR3 DNA sequence: TGTGCCTGGGAGAAGACAGGGGTGAACACTGAAGCTTTCTTT. The V call is TRBV30, the J call TRBJ1-1, with 8 positions matching TRBD1. Germline trimming cut 5 bases from V and 0 bases from J; bases unmatched to any gene: 5. Germline values: CDR1 GTSNPN, CDR2 SVGIG (reference sequence). The CDR3 length is 14 residues.

The chain combines TRBV7-7 with TRBJ1-1; 7 bases fit TRBD1. Germline CDR1 reads SSHAT; CDR2 reads FNYEAQ (reference sequence). Losses at the gene ends were 1 base for V and 0 bases for J; bases not matched to a gene: 11. The CDR3 sequence is 18 residues long. The CDR3: CASSLEVGETGMNTEAFF. The DNA for the CDR3 is TGTGCCAGCAGCTTAGAGGTAGGTGAGACAGGGATGAACACTGAAGCTTTCTTT.

This chain joins TRBV10-2 and TRBJ2-7, with D unresolved. The CDR3 runs to 11 residues. The germline gives CDR1 WSHSY, CDR2 SAAADI. V was pared by 2 bases and J by 3 bases, with 2 bases between. CDR3 sequence (DNA): TGCGCCAGCAGTGAGCGCTACGAGCAGTACTTC. This gives the protein CASSERYEQYF.

The V gene is TRBV7-8, the J gene TRBJ2-2; TRBD1 is a possible D gene (6 bases). The CDR3 sequence is 16 residues long. Germline-derived CDR1 and CDR2 are SGHVS and FQNEAQ. Deletions cut 3 bases from V and 3 bases from J, with 14 bases between. CDR3 coding DNA: TGTGCCAGCAGCTTTTTATCAGGGGTCGACACCGGGGAGCTGTTTTTT. It yields the protein CASSFLSGVDTGELFF.

V is TRBV7-3 and J is TRBJ2-6; TRBD2 matches 8 bases. This CDR3 is built from 19 residues. Germline CDR1 and CDR2: SGHTA and FQGTGA. V lost 0 bases to trimming and J lost 2 bases; unmatched junction nucleotides: 9. DNA of the CDR3: TGTGCCAGCAGCTTAACTTCACGGGAGGGTATTGCTGGGGCCAACGTCCTGACTTTC. This codes for CASSLTSREGIAGANVLTF.

This chain connects TRBV9 to TRBJ1-2; 7 bases line up with TRBD1. The germline gives CDR1 SGDLS, CDR2 YYNGEE. The CDR3 totals 16 residues. The junction had 8 bases not matched to a gene; V was cut back by 3 bases and J by 0 bases. This chain's CDR3 is CASSGDLGQPNYGYTF. The CDR3 DNA reads as TGTGCCAGCAGCGGAGATCTGGGACAGCCTAACTATGGCTACACCTTC. Variable domain in full (rest from reference TRBV9 and TRBJ1-2): DSGVTQTPKHLITATGQRVTLRCSPRSGDLSVYWYQQSLDQGLQFLIQYYNGEERAKGNILERFSAQQFPDLHSELNLSSLELGDSALYFCASSGDLGQPNYGYTFGSGTRLTVV.

This clone was seen a handful of times. The chain carries TRBV19 and TRBJ1-2, with D possibly TRBD1 on 6 matching bases. The germline V gene encodes CDR1 LNHDA and CDR2 SQIVND (reference sequence). The ends were cut back, 6 bases at V and 8 bases at J, with 19 bases in the middle. The length of the CDR3 is 14 residues. CDR3 in DNA: TGTGCCAGTAGCACACAGGGTTTGGGACGCGGCTACACCTTC. This codes for CASSTQGLGRGYTF.

The chain combines TRBV3-1 (or the pseudogene TRBV3-2) with TRBJ2-3; weak D call: TRBD2 (6 bases). V gave up 1 base and J gave up 4 bases, with 15 bases separating them. CDR3 length: 16 residues. In germline, CDR1 is LGHDT, CDR2 YNNKEL (reference sequence). As DNA, the CDR3 is TGTGCCAGCAGCCAAGCGCCCGGGGGATCAGCAGATACGCAGTATTTT. Its protein product is CASSQAPGGSADTQYF.